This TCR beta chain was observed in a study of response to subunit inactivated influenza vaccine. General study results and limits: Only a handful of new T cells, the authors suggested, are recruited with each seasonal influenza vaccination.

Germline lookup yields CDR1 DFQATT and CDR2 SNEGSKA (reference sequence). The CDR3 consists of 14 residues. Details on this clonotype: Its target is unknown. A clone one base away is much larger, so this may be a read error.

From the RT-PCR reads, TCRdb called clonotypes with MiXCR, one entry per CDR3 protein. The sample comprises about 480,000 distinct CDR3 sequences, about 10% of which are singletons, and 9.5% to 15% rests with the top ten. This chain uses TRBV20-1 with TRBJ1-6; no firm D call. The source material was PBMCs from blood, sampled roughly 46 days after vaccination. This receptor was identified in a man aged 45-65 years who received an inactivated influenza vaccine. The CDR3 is CSARDTAYNSSLHF. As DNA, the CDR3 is TGCAGTGCTAGAGATACTGCCTATAATTCATCCCTCCACTTT.